The 21 T cell receptor beta chains given below trace back to one sample, sequenced in a study of blood T cell repertoires in COVID-19. The repertoire was sequenced with immunoSEQ multiplex PCR; TCRdb's copy has only in-frame clones and lacks some. The repertoire holds 250,000 or so clones, around 93% seen once, with approximately 3% in the top ten. Sequencing was carried out using PBMCs or T cells enriched from blood (not recorded which). The receptors were gathered from a man aged 35 to 55 who had been exposed to COVID-19.

This clone is a singleton in its sample. J is TRBJ1-2 and V is TRBV28, with D hard to call. V shed 5 bases and J shed 2 bases, with 12 bases lying between them. In germline, CDR1 is MDHEN, CDR2 SYDVKM. This CDR3 comprises 14 residues. The CDR3 DNA reads TGTGCCAGCAGTACCCGACGGGAAAACTATGGCTACACCTTC. Its protein is CASSTRRENYGYTF.

CDR3 nucleotides: TGTGCCAGCTCACGGGTCGGACTAGCGGGAGTCACAGATACGCAGTATTTT. Its translation is CASSRVGLAGVTDTQYF. The chain couples TRBV18 to TRBJ2-3, with TRBD2 identical over 13 bases. This CDR3 spans 17 amino acids. The junction had 6 bases not matched to a gene; V was cut back by 4 bases and J by 2 bases. In germline, CDR1 is KGHSH, CDR2 LQKENI.

The chain combines TRBV5-1 with TRBJ1-6; TRBD1 aligns across 9 bases. The CDR3 contains 14 residues. The V gene end was trimmed by 4 bases and the J gene end by 11 bases; junction bases not matched to a gene: 7. The germline CDR1 and CDR2 sequences are SGHRS and YFSETQ. This CDR3 is CASSGTGKIAPLHF. CDR3 nucleotide sequence: TGCGCCAGCAGCGGGACAGGGAAGATAGCACCCCTCCACTTT.

The chain carries TRBV5-1 and TRBJ2-1, with 8 bases matching TRBD2. The CDR3 loop spans 18 amino acids. V was pared by 6 bases and J by 0 bases, with 14 bases of the junction left unmatched. In germline, CDR1 is SGHRS, CDR2 YFSETQ. The CDR3 bases are TGCGCCAGCACCGGCGGGGGGCCGGTACTATCCTCCTACAATGAGCAGTTCTTC. It translates to CASTGGGPVLSSYNEQFF.

The J gene is TRBJ2-2, the V gene TRBV6-5; perhaps TRBD1 as D (5 bases). CDR1 is MNHEY, CDR2 SVGAGI, per germline. V lost 6 bases to trimming and J lost 0 bases, with 5 bases between them. The CDR3 consists of 13 residues. The CDR3 is CASRTANTGELFF. The CDR3 DNA reads TGTGCCAGCAGGACAGCGAACACCGGGGAGCTGTTTTTT.

The chain is built from TRBV10-1 and TRBJ2-1; 8 positions match TRBD1. Trimming took 7 bases from V and 5 from J; bases not matched to a gene: 10. There are 15 residues in the CDR3. Germline CDR1 reads WNHNN; CDR2 reads SYGVQD (reference sequence). In DNA form, the CDR3 reads TGCGCCAGCAAGGACAGGGCCGTGGGAGACAATGAGCAGTTCTTC. Its translation: CASKDRAVGDNEQFF.

For this clone: An end of the junction differs from the germline gene, which may be a read error. This chain links TRBV30 with TRBJ1-5; TRBD1 agrees at 9 bases. Germline CDR1 GTSNPN, CDR2 SVGIG (reference sequence). The CDR3 has 15 residues. CDR3 amino acids: CAWSVGTGSTQPQHF. The CDR3 DNA reads as TGTGCCTGGAGCGTCGGGACAGGGAGCACTCAGCCCCAGCATTTT.

This clone was detected once. This sequence joins TRBV12-5 and TRBJ2-7; 10 bases align to TRBD2. Trimming took 4 bases from V and 2 from J; bases not matched to a gene: 5. CDR3 length equals 15 residues. Looked up from germline, CDR1 is LGHNT and CDR2 is FRNRAP. The CDR3 bases are TGTGCTAGTGGTTGGGGGACTAGCGAGACCTACGAGCAGTACTTC. This encodes CASGWGTSETYEQYF. Using reference TRBV12-5 and TRBJ2-7 for the parts outside the CDR3, the full variable domain is DARVTQTPRHKVTEMGQEVTMRCQPILGHNTVFWYRQTMMQGLELLAYFRNRAPLDDSGMPKDRFSAEMPDATLATLKIQPSEPRDSAVYFCASGWGTSETYEQYFGPGTRLTVT.

The chain joins TRBV27 to TRBJ2-3; weak D call: TRBD1 (5 bases). Per germline, CDR1 MNHEY and CDR2 SMNVEV (reference sequence). CDR3 length: 13 residues. CDR3 in amino acids: CEKQGGFGDTQYF. The DNA for the CDR3 is TGTGAAAAGCAGGGTGGATTTGGAGATACGCAGTATTTT.

The chain couples TRBV11-1 to TRBJ1-1, with unresolved D. The germline CDR1 and CDR2 sequences are SGHAT and FQDESV (reference sequence). This CDR3 has 15 residues. Trimming left V 3 bases short and J 4 bases short, with 15 bases between. The CDR3 nucleotides read TGTGCCAGCAGCTTCCTTGACTCACCCGGCACTGAAGCTTTCTTT. Translated: CASSFLDSPGTEAFF.

This clone was counted a single time. The chain couples TRBV30 to TRBJ1-4; tentatively, D is TRBD1 (5 bases). This CDR3 is built from 14 residues. V lost 0 bases and J lost 4, with 9 bases in between. Germline V gives CDR1 GTSNPN, CDR2 SVGIG (reference sequence). Here the CDR3 reads CAWSVPGYNEKLFF. The CDR3 bases are TGTGCCTGGAGTGTCCCAGGGTATAATGAAAAACTGTTTTTT.

The chain uses TRBV20-1 and TRBJ1-3; D is undetermined. Trimming stripped 3 bases from V and 0 bases from J, with 12 bases between. Per germline, CDR1 DFQATT and CDR2 SNEGSKA (reference sequence). CDR3 length equals 15 residues. The CDR3 reads CSASFSRSSGNTIYF. CDR3 coding DNA: TGCAGTGCTAGTTTCTCTAGGAGCTCTGGAAACACCATATATTTT.

This chain uses TRBV19 with TRBJ1-2, with D hard to call. The CDR3 has 14 residues. V lost 3 bases and J lost 3, with 11 bases in between. Germline V lookup: CDR1 LNHDA, CDR2 SQIVND (reference sequence). In DNA, the CDR3 is TGTGCCAGTAGTATTGTTTCCAGTGACTATGGCTACACCTTC. Translation gives CASSIVSSDYGYTF.

The rearrangement links TRBV4-2 to TRBJ2-7; tentatively, D is TRBD1 (6 bases). This CDR3 has 15 amino acids. Looked up from germline, CDR1 is LGHNA and CDR2 is YNFKEQ. V lost 0 bases and J lost 2, with 11 bases in between. CDR3 protein: CASSQELRQAYEQYF. The CDR3 DNA is TGTGCCAGCAGCCAAGAGCTGAGACAGGCCTACGAGCAGTACTTC.

This chain connects TRBV6-5 to TRBJ2-3; possibly TRBD1 for D (6 bases). Germline lookup yields CDR1 MNHEY and CDR2 SVGAGI. Trimming took off 6 bases at V and 2 bases at J, with 12 bases between the two ends. The CDR3 loop spans 14 amino acids. The CDR3 loop reads CASRGQGTTDTQYF. The CDR3 nucleotides read TGTGCCAGCAGAGGGCAGGGGACCACAGATACGCAGTATTTT.

The chain joins TRBV12-3 or TRBV12-4 to TRBJ2-3; D gene unclear. Trimming shortened V by 8 bases and J by 4 bases, and 4 bases separated the two germline ends. The CDR3 is 10 amino acids. The CDR3: CASRADTQYF. The CDR3 DNA reads as TGTGCCAGCCGTGCAGATACGCAGTATTTT.

V is TRBV2 and J is TRBJ2-3, with 8 positions matching TRBD2. V shed 7 bases and J 6 bases; nucleotides not matched to a gene: 9. Germline V gene data show CDR1 as SNHLY and CDR2 as FYNNEI. CDR3 length equals 14 residues. CDR3 nucleotide sequence: TGTGCCAGCACAAACAGCGGGAGCGGGGATACGCAGTATTTT. Encoded protein: CASTNSGSGDTQYF. Complete variable domain (other parts from reference TRBV2 and TRBJ2-3): EPEVTQTPSHQVTQMGQEVILRCVPISNHLYFYWYRQILGQKVEFLVSFYNNEISEKSEIFDDQFSVERPDGSNFTLKIRSTKLEDSAMYFCASTNSGSGDTQYFGPGTRLTVL.

This clone was seen a handful of times. The V gene is TRBV30, the J gene TRBJ2-7, with 11 bases that match TRBD1. CDR3 length equals 12 residues. With V trimmed by 7 bases and J by 3 bases, 2 bases remained unmatched. Germline V CDR1 and CDR2: GTSNPN, SVGIG (reference sequence). The CDR3 DNA sequence: TGTGCCTTCGGGACAGGGGGCTACGAGCAGTACTTC. Translated, it gives CAFGTGGYEQYF.

V and J are TRBV7-2 and TRBJ1-1, with D possibly being TRBD1 (6 bases). The CDR3 runs to 16 residues. Germline V CDR1 and CDR2: SGHTA, FQGNSA. V was trimmed by 0 bases and J by 2 bases, leaving 13 bases between them. This CDR3 is CASSLAAGGSNTEAFF. CDR3 coding DNA: TGTGCCAGCAGCTTAGCTGCGGGGGGCAGTAACACTGAAGCTTTCTTT.

For the CDR3, the DNA is TGTGCCAGCAGTGAGGTTCCTAGCGGGAGTCTGGGGACCCAGTACTTC. Amino acid sequence: CASSEVPSGSLGTQYF. This chain links TRBV2 with TRBJ2-5, with 10 bases aligning to TRBD2. Germline-derived CDR1 and CDR2 are SNHLY and FYNNEI. CDR3 length equals 16 residues. V lost 3 bases to trimming and J lost 7 bases; unmatched junction nucleotides: 11.

This sequence joins TRBV5-1 and TRBJ1-1; D is possibly TRBD1 (5 bases). V was shortened by 4 bases and J by 4 bases, with 17 bases between the two germline ends. Germline V gene sequence: CDR1 SGHRS, CDR2 YFSETQ. The CDR3 is 15 amino acids. The CDR3 coding sequence is TGCGCCAGCAGCGGTATGGGGGGTAGAGGCACTGAAGCTTTCTTT. Amino acids: CASSGMGGRGTEAFF.